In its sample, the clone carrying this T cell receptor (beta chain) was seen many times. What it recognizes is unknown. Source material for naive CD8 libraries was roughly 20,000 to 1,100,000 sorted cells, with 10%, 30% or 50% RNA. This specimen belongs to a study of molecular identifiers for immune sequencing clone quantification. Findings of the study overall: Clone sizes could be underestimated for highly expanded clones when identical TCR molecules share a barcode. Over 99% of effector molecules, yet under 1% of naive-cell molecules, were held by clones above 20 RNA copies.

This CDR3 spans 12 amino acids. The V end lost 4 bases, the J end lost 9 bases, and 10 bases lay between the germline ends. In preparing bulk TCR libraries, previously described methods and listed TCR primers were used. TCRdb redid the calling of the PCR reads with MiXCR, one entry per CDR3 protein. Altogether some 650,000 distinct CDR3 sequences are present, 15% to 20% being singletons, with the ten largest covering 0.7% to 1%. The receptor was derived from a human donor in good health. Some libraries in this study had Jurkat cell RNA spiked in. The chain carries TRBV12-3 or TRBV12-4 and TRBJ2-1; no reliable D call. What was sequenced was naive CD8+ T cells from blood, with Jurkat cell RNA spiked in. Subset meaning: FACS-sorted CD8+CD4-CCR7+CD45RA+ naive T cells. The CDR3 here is CASSWKNGEQFF. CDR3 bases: TGTGCCAGCAGTTGGAAGAACGGTGAGCAGTTCTTC.